The clone carrying this TCR beta chain was counted between two and nine times. Its antigen is not identified. The data originate from a study of CD8+ T cells in alopecia areata. Specified treatment: oral pan-JAK inhibitor, 5-10 mg twice daily. Sorting separated CD4+ and CD8+ T cells out of PBMCs. cDNA reverse transcribed from extracted RNA served as the sequencing template. Only in-frame clones appear in the TCRdb table, and some are missing; sequencing was by immunoSEQ multiplex PCR. Of roughly 210,000 clones listed, less than 50% are singletons. General observations from the study: For lesional scalp, especially alopecia totalis/universalis, clonality was higher than in normal scalp.

This TCR came from a human donor with alopecia areata. Sequenced here: CD4+ T cells sorted from blood, sampled at approximately week 37, from a patient treated with tofacitinib.

In nucleotides, the CDR3 is TGTGCCAGCAGCTTGATCTTTAGCGGGAGGCACAATGAGCAGTTCTTC. This gives the protein CASSLIFSGRHNEQFF. This chain joins TRBV11-2 and TRBJ2-1; TRBD2 agrees at 10 bases. The V gene end was trimmed by 3 bases and the J gene end by 5 bases; junction bases not matched to a gene: 7. The V gene's germline CDR1 is SGHAT and CDR2 FQNNGV. This CDR3 spans 16 amino acids.